This is a list of T cell receptor beta chains from one sample in a study of blood T cell repertoires in COVID-19. Profiled with immunoSEQ multiplex PCR; TCRdb holds only in-frame clones, not every one. The sample has around 97,000 clones, approximately 87% seen once. What was sequenced was peripheral blood. These TCRs come from a human donor in a cohort sampled during active COVID-19. Both conserved end residues are part of each CDR3. The order of the fields is CDR3 protein, J gene, clone size, V gene. Not all rows give a size; the values are once, few, many and, for expanded clones, a class.

CDR3aa: CAWTQQGLNTEAFF
j_gene: TRBJ1-1
abundance: -
v_gene: TRBV30

CDR3aa: CASSLQGVTNEQFF
j_gene: TRBJ2-1
abundance: -
v_gene: TRBV28

CDR3aa: CAISEWSGGATDTQYF
j_gene: TRBJ2-3
abundance: once
v_gene: TRBV10-3

CDR3aa: CATWDRGGSPLHF
j_gene: TRBJ1-6
abundance: once
v_gene: TRBV19

CDR3aa: CASSGDRGMTEAFF
j_gene: TRBJ1-1
abundance: -
v_gene: TRBV10-1

CDR3aa: CASRPGQGSGANVLTF
j_gene: TRBJ2-6
abundance: -
v_gene: TRBV4-1

CDR3aa: CASSVGQLVSPLHF
j_gene: TRBJ1-6
abundance: few
v_gene: TRBV7-8

CDR3aa: CASSTTTGGFGELFF
j_gene: TRBJ2-2
abundance: -
v_gene: TRBV19

CDR3aa: CASRPSGGAGETQYF
j_gene: TRBJ2-5
abundance: -
v_gene: TRBV7-2

CDR3aa: CASSPRPLAGQTYEQYF
j_gene: TRBJ2-7
abundance: few
v_gene: TRBV19

CDR3aa: CASSRSRSGTSYEQYF
j_gene: TRBJ2-7
abundance: -
v_gene: TRBV3-1/TRBV3-2

CDR3aa: CSAAAGNYGYTF
j_gene: TRBJ1-2
abundance: -
v_gene: TRBV29-1

CDR3aa: CASSPSRGAQETQYF
j_gene: TRBJ2-5
abundance: -
v_gene: TRBV7-6

CDR3aa: CASSLVLAGPEEQFF
j_gene: TRBJ2-1
abundance: -
v_gene: TRBV5-4

CDR3aa: CASRQAPNTEAFF
j_gene: TRBJ1-1
abundance: -
v_gene: TRBV7-2

CDR3aa: CASSRPGTGITEAFF
j_gene: TRBJ1-1
abundance: -
v_gene: TRBV2

CDR3aa: CASSEGAEIHYNEQFF
j_gene: TRBJ2-1
abundance: -
v_gene: TRBV2

CDR3aa: CASSQGGLAGQETQYF
j_gene: TRBJ2-5
abundance: -
v_gene: TRBV5-4

CDR3aa: CASSNPRALNTEAFF
j_gene: TRBJ1-1
abundance: -
v_gene: TRBV3-1/TRBV3-2

CDR3aa: CAWSSGGALGNEQFF
j_gene: TRBJ2-1
abundance: -
v_gene: TRBV30

CDR3aa: CSVVGVGEQYF
j_gene: TRBJ2-7
abundance: -
v_gene: TRBV29-1

CDR3aa: CASSFTVNTEAFF
j_gene: TRBJ1-1
abundance: -
v_gene: TRBV12-3/TRBV12-4

CDR3aa: CASRTWDTQYF
j_gene: TRBJ2-3
abundance: -
v_gene: TRBV7-8

CDR3aa: CASSLGGSASTDTQYF
j_gene: TRBJ2-3
abundance: once
v_gene: TRBV7-8

CDR3aa: CATSGTGGSGEQYF
j_gene: TRBJ2-7
abundance: once
v_gene: TRBV7-9

CDR3aa: CASSQASNQPQHF
j_gene: TRBJ1-5
abundance: -
v_gene: TRBV4-1

CDR3aa: CASSWDGTSGNYEQYF
j_gene: TRBJ2-7
abundance: -
v_gene: TRBV27

CDR3aa: CASSELLSPLHF
j_gene: TRBJ1-6
abundance: -
v_gene: TRBV2

CDR3aa: CASRFTTGGAQETQYF
j_gene: TRBJ2-5
abundance: -
v_gene: TRBV28

CDR3aa: CASGLKGQAYEQYF
j_gene: TRBJ2-7
abundance: -
v_gene: TRBV6-5

CDR3aa: CASRQGYGYTF
j_gene: TRBJ1-2
abundance: -
v_gene: TRBV25-1

CDR3aa: CASSFRPPSVSYNEQFF
j_gene: TRBJ2-1
abundance: -
v_gene: TRBV7-6

CDR3aa: CASSTYRGRNSPLHF
j_gene: TRBJ1-6
abundance: few
v_gene: TRBV6-5

CDR3aa: CASSLVGGGSSYNEQFF
j_gene: TRBJ2-1
abundance: -
v_gene: TRBV5-1

CDR3aa: CASSLSVLTNPSGNTIYF
j_gene: TRBJ1-3
abundance: -
v_gene: TRBV7-2

CDR3aa: CASSVRSRGTHFPGELFF
j_gene: TRBJ2-2
abundance: once
v_gene: TRBV2

CDR3aa: CASSQDTGTDTQYF
j_gene: TRBJ2-3
abundance: -
v_gene: TRBV3-1/TRBV3-2

CDR3aa: CASSVGDRAISYTF
j_gene: TRBJ1-2
abundance: -
v_gene: TRBV9

CDR3aa: CASRRESTYNEQFF
j_gene: TRBJ2-1
abundance: -
v_gene: TRBV2

CDR3aa: CASSYPESNTEAFF
j_gene: TRBJ1-1
abundance: -
v_gene: TRBV6-6

CDR3aa: CSVDVGGTEAFF
j_gene: TRBJ1-1
abundance: -
v_gene: TRBV29-1

CDR3aa: CASSGGEVFSSYNEQFF
j_gene: TRBJ2-1
abundance: -
v_gene: TRBV6-2/TRBV6-3

CDR3aa: CASTGLSGEQFF
j_gene: TRBJ2-1
abundance: -
v_gene: TRBV10-1